The present entry profiles one T cell receptor beta chain with its context. The antigen is undetermined. As processed by the authors: Out-of-frame sequences were removed, leaving a few million distinct TCRbeta sequences. Assay used: immunoSEQ multiplex PCR; TCRdb lists only in-frame clones, some missing. Clonal size and the V and J genes are those of that table, whereas D and trimming came from the DNA. The table lists 27,000 or so clones, about three quarters of them singletons, with approximately 0.97% in the top ten. The data derive from a study of memory CD4+ T cells and cytomegalovirus serostatus. Across the whole study: Donors were healthy Belgian adults, 10 or so CMV seropositive and approximately 25 seronegative. The study's findings and limits: About 40% of the roughly 160 known CMV-associated TCRbeta sequences appeared in CD4+ memory. Suggested: most of the CMV-linked TCR signature lies in CD4+ memory cells.

CDR3 length: 17 amino acids. Trimming stripped 5 bases from V and 3 bases from J, with 20 bases between. Germline CDR1 and CDR2: MDHEN and SYDVKM. The sort gate was single viable CD3+CD4+CD8-CD45RO+ cells for memory CD4+ T cells. The clonotype was recovered from an adult in good health and CMV-seronegative. Sequenced input: memory CD4+ T cells from blood. The chain uses TRBV28 and TRBJ1-5, with a possible D match to TRBD1 (5 bases). For the CDR3, the DNA is TGTGCCAGCAGTCGTGACAGCGGAGGAAGCTTCAATCAGCCCCAGCATTTT. This gives the protein CASSRDSGGSFNQPQHF.